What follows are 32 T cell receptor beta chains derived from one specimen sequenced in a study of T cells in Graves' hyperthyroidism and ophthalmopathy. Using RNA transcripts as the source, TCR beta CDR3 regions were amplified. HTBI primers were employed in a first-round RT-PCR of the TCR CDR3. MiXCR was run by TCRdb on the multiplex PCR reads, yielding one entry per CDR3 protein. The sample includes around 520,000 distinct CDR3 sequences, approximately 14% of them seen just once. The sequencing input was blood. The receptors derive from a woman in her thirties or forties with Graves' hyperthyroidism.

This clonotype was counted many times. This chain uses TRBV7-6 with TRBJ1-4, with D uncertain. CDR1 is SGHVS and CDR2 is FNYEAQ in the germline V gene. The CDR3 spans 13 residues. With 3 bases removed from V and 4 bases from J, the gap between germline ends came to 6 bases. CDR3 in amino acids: CASSLDHNEKLFF. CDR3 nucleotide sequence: TGTGCCAGCAGCTTGGACCATAATGAAAAACTGTTTTTT.

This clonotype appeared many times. CDR3 nucleotide sequence: TGTGCCAGCAGGGAAGGGAGGTTGGGTGAAAAACTGTTTTTT. It specifies CASREGRLGEKLFF. This rearrangement joins TRBV12-3 or TRBV12-4 to TRBJ1-4; D remains ambiguous. The CDR3 consists of 14 residues. Trimming removed 6 bases from V and 7 bases from J, with 15 bases in between.

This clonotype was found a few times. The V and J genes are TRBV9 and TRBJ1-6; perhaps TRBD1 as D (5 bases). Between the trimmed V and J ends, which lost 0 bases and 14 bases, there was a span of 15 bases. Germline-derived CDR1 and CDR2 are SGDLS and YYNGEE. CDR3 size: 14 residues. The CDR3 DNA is TGTGCCAGCAGCGTAGCAGGGCCAGGAGGGGCCCTCCACTTT. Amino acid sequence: CASSVAGPGGALHF.

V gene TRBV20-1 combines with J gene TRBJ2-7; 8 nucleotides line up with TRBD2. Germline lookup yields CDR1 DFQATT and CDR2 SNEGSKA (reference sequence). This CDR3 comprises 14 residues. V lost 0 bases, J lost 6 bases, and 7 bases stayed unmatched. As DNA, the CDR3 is TGCAGTGCTAGAGATACCACTAGCGGTCGCGAGCAGTACTTC. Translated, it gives CSARDTTSGREQYF.

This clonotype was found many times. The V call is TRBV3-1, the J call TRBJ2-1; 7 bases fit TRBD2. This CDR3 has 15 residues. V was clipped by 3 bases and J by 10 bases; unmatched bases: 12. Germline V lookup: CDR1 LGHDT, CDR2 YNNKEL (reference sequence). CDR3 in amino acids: CASSHSAAGNREQFF. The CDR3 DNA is TGTGCCAGCAGCCACTCCGCAGCGGGAAACCGGGAGCAGTTCTTC.

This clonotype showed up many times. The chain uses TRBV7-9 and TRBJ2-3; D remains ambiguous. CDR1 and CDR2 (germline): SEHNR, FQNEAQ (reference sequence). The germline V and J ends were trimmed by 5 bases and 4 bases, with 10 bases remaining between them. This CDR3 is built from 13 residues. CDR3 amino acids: CASSPPFADTQYF. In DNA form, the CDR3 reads TGTGCCAGCAGCCCCCCCTTTGCAGATACGCAGTATTTT.

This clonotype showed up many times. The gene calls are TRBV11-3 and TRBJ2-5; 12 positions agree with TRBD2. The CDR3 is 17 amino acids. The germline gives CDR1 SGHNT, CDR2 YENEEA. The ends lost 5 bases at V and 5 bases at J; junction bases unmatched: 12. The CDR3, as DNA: TGTGCCAGCAGCCCCGGGACTAGCGGGTCTCCGGGGGAGACCCAGTACTTC. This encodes CASSPGTSGSPGETQYF.

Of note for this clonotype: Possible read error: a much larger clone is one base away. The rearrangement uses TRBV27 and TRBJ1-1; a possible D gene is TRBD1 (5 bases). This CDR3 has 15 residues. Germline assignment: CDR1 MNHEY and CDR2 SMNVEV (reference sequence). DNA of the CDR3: TGTGCCAGCACCACCCTCGTCCAGGGCTGGACTGAAGCTTCCTTT. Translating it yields CASTTLVQGWTEASF.

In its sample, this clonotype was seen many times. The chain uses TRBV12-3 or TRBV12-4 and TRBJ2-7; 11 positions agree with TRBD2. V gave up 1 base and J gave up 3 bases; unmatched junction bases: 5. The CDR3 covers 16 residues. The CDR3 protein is CASSLVTSGIHYEQYF. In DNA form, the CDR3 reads TGTGCCAGCAGTTTAGTGACTAGCGGGATACACTACGAGCAGTACTTC.

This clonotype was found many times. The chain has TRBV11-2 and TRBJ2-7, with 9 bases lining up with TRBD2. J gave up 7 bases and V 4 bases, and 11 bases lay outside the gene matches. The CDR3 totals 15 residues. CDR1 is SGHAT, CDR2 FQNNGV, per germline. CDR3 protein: CASSSTSGITGEQYF. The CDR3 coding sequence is TGTGCCAGCAGCTCGACTAGCGGCATCACGGGGGAGCAGTACTTC.

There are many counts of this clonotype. This CDR3 reads CASSPGLNTDTQYF. CDR3 coding DNA: TGTGCCAGCTCCCCGGGACTTAACACAGATACGCAGTATTTT. The chain is built from TRBV18 and TRBJ2-3; a possible D gene is TRBD2 (6 bases). Germline-derived CDR1 and CDR2 are KGHSH and LQKENI. There are 14 residues in the CDR3. The V end lost 6 bases, the J end lost 2 bases, and 12 bases lay between the germline ends.

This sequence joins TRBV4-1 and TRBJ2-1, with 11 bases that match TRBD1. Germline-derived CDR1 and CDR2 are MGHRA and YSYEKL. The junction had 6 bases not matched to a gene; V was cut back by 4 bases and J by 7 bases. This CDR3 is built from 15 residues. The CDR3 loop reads CASSRTGQGGNEQFF. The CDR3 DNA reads TGCGCCAGCAGCCGAACGGGACAGGGGGGAAATGAGCAGTTCTTC.

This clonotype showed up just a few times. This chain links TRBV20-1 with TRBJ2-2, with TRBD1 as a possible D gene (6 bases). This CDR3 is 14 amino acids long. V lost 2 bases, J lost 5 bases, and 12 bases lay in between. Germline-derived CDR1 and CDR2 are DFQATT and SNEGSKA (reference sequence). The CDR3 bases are TGCAGTGCTAGAACTGGGGGCAGTACCGGGGAGCTGTTTTTT. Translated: CSARTGGSTGELFF.

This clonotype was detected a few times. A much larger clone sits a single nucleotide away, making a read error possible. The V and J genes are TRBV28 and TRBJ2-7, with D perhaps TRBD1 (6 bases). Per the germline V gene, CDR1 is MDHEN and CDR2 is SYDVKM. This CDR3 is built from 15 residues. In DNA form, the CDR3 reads TGTGCCAGCAGTGAACAGGGTTCAAGCTCCTACGAGCAGCACTTC. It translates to CASSEQGSSSYEQHF.

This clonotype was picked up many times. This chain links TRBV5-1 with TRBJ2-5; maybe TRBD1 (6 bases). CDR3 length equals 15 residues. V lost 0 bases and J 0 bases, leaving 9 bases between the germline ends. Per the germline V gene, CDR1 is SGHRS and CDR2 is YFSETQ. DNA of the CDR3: TGCGCCAGCAGCTTGGAAGGGGACAACCAAGAGACCCAGTACTTC. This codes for CASSLEGDNQETQYF.

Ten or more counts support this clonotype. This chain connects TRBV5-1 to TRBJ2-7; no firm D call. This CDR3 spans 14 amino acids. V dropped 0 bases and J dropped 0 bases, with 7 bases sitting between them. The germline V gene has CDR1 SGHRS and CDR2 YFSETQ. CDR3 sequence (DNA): TGCGCCAGCAGCTTGGACCACAGCTCCTACGAGCAGTACTTC. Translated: CASSLDHSSYEQYF.

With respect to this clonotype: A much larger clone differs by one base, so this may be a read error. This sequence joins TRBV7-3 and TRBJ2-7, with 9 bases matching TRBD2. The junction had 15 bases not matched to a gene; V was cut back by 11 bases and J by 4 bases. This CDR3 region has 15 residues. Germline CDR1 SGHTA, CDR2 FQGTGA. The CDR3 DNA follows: TGTGCCGGCACCCCAATAGCGGGAGAAGGGTACGAGCAGTACTTC. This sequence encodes CAGTPIAGEGYEQYF.

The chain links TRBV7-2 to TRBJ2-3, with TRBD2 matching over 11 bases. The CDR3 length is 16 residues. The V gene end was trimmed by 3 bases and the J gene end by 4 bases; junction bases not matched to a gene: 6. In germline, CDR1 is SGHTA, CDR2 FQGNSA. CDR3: CASSFRTSGSPDTQYF. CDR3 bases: TGTGCCAGCAGCTTCCGTACTAGCGGGAGCCCAGATACGCAGTATTTT.

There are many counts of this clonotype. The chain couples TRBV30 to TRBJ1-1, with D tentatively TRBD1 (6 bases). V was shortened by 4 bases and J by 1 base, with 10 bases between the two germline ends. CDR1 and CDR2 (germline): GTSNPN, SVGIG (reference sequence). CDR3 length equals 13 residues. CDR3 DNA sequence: TGTGCCTGGATCAAGGACAGGAACACTGAAGCTTTCTTT. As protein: CAWIKDRNTEAFF.

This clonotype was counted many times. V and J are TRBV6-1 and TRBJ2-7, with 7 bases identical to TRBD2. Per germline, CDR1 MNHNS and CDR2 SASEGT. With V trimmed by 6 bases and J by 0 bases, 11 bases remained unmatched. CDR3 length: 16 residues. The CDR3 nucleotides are TGTGCCAGCAGGTTCGAGACTAGCACCTACTCCTACGAGCAGTACTTC. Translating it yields CASRFETSTYSYEQYF.

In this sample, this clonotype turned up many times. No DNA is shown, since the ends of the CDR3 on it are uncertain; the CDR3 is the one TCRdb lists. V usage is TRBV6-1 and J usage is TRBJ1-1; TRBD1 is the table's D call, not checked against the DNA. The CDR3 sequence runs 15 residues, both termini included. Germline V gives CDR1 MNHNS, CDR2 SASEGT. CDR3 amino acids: CASSTSDRGGAEAFF.

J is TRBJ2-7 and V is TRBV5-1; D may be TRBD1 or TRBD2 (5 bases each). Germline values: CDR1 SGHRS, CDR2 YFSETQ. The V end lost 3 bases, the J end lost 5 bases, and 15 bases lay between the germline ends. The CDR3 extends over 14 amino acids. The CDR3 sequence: CASSSGTLGNEQYF. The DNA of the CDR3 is TGCGCCAGCAGCTCAGGGACCTTGGGGAACGAGCAGTACTTC.

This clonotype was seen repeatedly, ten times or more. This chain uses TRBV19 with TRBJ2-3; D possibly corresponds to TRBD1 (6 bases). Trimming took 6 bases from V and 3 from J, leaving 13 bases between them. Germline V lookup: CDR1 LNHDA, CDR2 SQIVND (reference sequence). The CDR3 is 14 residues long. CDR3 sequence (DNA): TGTGCCAGTAGGCCGACAGGAGCTACAGATACGCAGTATTTT. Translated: CASRPTGATDTQYF.

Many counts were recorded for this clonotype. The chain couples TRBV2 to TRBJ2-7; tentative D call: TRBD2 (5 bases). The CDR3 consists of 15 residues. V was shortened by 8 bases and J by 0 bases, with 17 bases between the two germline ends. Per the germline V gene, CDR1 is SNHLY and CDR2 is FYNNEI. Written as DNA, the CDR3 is TGTGCCAGCGTAGGTGTGGGAGCCATCTCCTACGAGCAGTACTTC. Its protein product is CASVGVGAISYEQYF.

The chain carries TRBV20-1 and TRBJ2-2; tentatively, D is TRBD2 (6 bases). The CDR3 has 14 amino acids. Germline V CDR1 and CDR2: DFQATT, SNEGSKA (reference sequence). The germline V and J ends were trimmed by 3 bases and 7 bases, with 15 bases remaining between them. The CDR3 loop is CSASGSSYGGELFF. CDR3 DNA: TGCAGTGCTAGCGGGAGTTCGTATGGCGGGGAGCTGTTTTTT.

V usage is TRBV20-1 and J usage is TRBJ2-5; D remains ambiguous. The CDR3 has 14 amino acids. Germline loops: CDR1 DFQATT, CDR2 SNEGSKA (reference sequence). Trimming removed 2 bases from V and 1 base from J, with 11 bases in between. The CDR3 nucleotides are TGCAGTGCTAGATTCCAACGCGGCCAAGAGACCCAGTACTTC. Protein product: CSARFQRGQETQYF.

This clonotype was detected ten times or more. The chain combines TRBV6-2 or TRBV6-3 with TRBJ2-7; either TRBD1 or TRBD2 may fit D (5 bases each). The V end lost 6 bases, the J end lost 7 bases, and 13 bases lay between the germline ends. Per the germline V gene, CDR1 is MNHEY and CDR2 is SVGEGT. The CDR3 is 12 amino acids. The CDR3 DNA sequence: TGTGCCAGCAGGCCAGAGGGGAAAGAGCAGTACTTC. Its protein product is CASRPEGKEQYF.

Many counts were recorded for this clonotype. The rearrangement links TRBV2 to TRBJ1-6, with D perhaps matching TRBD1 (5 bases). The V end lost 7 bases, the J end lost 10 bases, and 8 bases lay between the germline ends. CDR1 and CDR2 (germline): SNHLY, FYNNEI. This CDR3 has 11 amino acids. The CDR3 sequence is CASKGSSPLHF. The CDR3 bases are TGTGCCAGCAAGGGGTCGTCACCCCTCCACTTT.

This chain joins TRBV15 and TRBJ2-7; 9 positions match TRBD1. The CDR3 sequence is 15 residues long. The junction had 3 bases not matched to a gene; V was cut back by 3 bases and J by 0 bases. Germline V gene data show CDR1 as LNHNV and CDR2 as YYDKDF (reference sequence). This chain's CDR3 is CATSSGDRASYEQYF. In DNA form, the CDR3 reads TGTGCCACCAGCAGCGGGGACAGGGCCTCCTACGAGCAGTACTTC. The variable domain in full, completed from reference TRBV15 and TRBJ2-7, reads DAMVIQNPRYQVTQFGKPVTLSCSQTLNHNVMYWYQQKSSQAPKLLFHYYDKDFNNEADTPDNFQSRRPNTSFCFLDIRSPGLGDTAMYLCATSSGDRASYEQYFGPGTRLTVT.

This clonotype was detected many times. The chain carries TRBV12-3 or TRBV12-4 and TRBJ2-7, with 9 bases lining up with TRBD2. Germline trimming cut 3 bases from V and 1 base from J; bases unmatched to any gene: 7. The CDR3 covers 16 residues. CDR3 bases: TGTGCCAGCAGTTTCCGGGGCGGGAGGGGGTCCTACGAGCAGTACTTC. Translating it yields CASSFRGGRGSYEQYF.

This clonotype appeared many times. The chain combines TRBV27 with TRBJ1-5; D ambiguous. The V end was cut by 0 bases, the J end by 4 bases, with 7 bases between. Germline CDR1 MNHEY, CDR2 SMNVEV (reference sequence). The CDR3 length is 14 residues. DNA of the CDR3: TGTGCCAGCAGTTTATCGAGAGGGAATCAGCCCCAGCATTTT. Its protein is CASSLSRGNQPQHF.

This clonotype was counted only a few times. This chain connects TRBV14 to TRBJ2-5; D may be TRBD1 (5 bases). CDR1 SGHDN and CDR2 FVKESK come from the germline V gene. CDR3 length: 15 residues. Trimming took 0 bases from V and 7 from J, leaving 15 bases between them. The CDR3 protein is CASSQDLGASGTQYF. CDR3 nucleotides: TGTGCCAGCAGCCAAGATTTAGGGGCTTCGGGGACCCAGTACTTC.